This T cell receptor (beta chain) was profiled in a study of blood T cell repertoires in COVID-19. Study summary: The origin of the acute and convalescent COVID-19 samples was the United States, Italy and Spain.

Trimming took off 0 bases at V and 5 bases at J, with 17 bases between the two ends. CDR1 and CDR2 from the germline V gene are SGHKS and YYEKEE (reference sequence). This CDR3 has 17 residues. Patients at the Seattle site were enrolled during active infection and followed longitudinally. Per the original data handling: The authors estimated nucleated cell counts from reference gene primer amplification. Assay: immunoSEQ multiplex PCR; the TCRdb copy retains only in-frame clones and omits some. V, J and clone size derive from that table, while D and trimming were established from the DNA sequence. This sample yields approximately 210,000 clones, of which less than 90% are seen a single time; over 9.5% belongs to the top ten. This clone was found a few times.

The TCR was taken from a woman of 80 years or more with COVID-19, enrolled during active disease. Sequencing input: peripheral blood. V is TRBV5-5 and J is TRBJ1-4; no clear D gene. The CDR3: CASSLARDSLLNEKLFF. CDR3 DNA sequence: TGTGCCAGCAGCTTGGCGAGGGATAGCCTTCTAAATGAAAAACTGTTTTTT.